A selection of T cell receptor beta chains follows, all from one sample in a study of cytomegalovirus exposure and HLA in healthy donors. TCRdb's table, derived via immunoSEQ multiplex PCR, lists solely in-frame clones and lacks some. The table shows some 140,000 clones, with 80% occurring only once. Input material: PBMCs. These receptors came from a man aged 25-45 years in good health and CMV-seronegative. CDR3s include the opening cysteine and the closing phenylalanine or tryptophan. D genes are given only for firm matches. The listing skips clone size in some rows; elsewhere it reads once, few, many or a size class.

v_call	cdr3_length	d_call	j_call	clone_size	cdr3_aa	cdr3_nt
TRBV21-1	13	-	TRBJ1-1	-	CASSNGGNTEAFF	TGTGCCAGCAGCAACGGGGGAAACACTGAAGCTTTCTTT
TRBV9	16	-	TRBJ2-5	-	CASSVSGATTQETQYF	TGTGCCAGCAGCGTATCGGGAGCCACAACCCAAGAGACCCAGTACTTC
TRBV7-8	15	-	TRBJ1-4	-	CASSLRETANEKLFF	TGTGCCAGCAGTCTACGGGAGACTGCAAATGAAAAACTGTTTTTT
TRBV18	14	-	TRBJ1-2	-	CASSPRGPNYGYTF	TGTGCCAGCTCACCAAGGGGCCCTAACTATGGCTACACCTTC
TRBV7-9	12	-	TRBJ1-4	-	CSSSGESQILFF	TGTTCCAGCAGCGGAGAGTCCCAAATCCTGTTTTTT
TRBV27	16	-	TRBJ1-1	once	CASSLGRGTLNTEAFF	TGTGCCAGCAGTCTAGGGAGGGGGACACTGAACACTGAAGCTTTCTTT
TRBV19	16	TRBD1	TRBJ1-2	-	CASSPGQDPPLYGYTF	TGTGCCAGTAGTCCGGGACAGGATCCTCCACTCTATGGCTACACCTTC
TRBV6-5	14	-	TRBJ1-1	-	CASRHQGQRTEAFF	TGTGCCAGCAGGCATCAGGGGCAAAGAACTGAAGCTTTCTTT
TRBV7-9	14	-	TRBJ1-2	-	CASSSLGEDYGYTF	TGTGCCAGCAGCTCGCTCGGGGAAGACTATGGCTACACCTTC
TRBV28	14	TRBD1	TRBJ1-1	-	CASGTTGGNTEAFF	TGTGCCAGCGGTACAACAGGGGGGAACACTGAAGCTTTCTTT
TRBV5-1	15	TRBD2	TRBJ2-1	-	CASIPLAGAYNEQFF	TGCGCCAGCATCCCTCTAGCGGGGGCTTACAATGAGCAGTTCTTC
TRBV7-8	13	-	TRBJ2-7	-	CASSPNVVYEQYF	TGTGCCAGCAGCCCAAATGTTGTCTACGAGCAGTACTTC
TRBV25-1	15	-	TRBJ2-2	-	CASSEYGGVTGELFF	TGTGCCAGCAGTGAATACGGCGGAGTCACCGGGGAGCTGTTTTTT
TRBV5-4	16	TRBD2	TRBJ2-3	-	CASSFRLAGSSDTQYF	TGTGCCAGCAGCTTTAGACTAGCGGGATCTTCAGATACGCAGTATTTT
TRBV13	17	-	TRBJ2-7	-	CASSLGPPGQRPYEQYF	TGTGCCAGCAGCTTAGGTCCCCCCGGACAGCGTCCCTACGAGCAGTACTTC
TRBV7-9	15	-	TRBJ1-5	-	CASSSNDRSNQPQHF	TGTGCCAGCAGCTCGAATGACAGGAGCAATCAGCCCCAGCATTTT
TRBV19	12	-	TRBJ1-1	few	CASSMIPGAAFF	TGTGCCAGTAGTATGATCCCAGGGGCGGCTTTCTTT
TRBV28	13	-	TRBJ1-1	-	CASRPQANTEAFF	TGTGCCAGCAGGCCCCAGGCAAACACTGAAGCTTTCTTT
TRBV11-3	15	TRBD1	TRBJ1-1	-	CASSLRATGETEAFF	TGTGCCAGCAGCTTGAGGGCCACAGGGGAGACTGAAGCTTTCTTT
TRBV5-1	14	-	TRBJ1-2	-	CASRGTLSNYGYTF	TGCGCCAGCCGTGGGACACTATCTAACTATGGCTACACCTTC
TRBV19	13	-	TRBJ1-2	once	CASSIGGGYGYTF	TGTGCCAGTAGTATTGGGGGGGGCTATGGCTACACCTTC
TRBV28	14	-	TRBJ1-2	-	CASSSAEENYGYTF	TGTGCCAGCAGTTCGGCGGAAGAAAACTATGGCTACACCTTC
TRBV7-9	15	-	TRBJ2-3	-	CASSLAGASTDTQYF	TGTGCCAGCAGCTTAGCGGGGGCTAGCACAGATACGCAGTATTTT
TRBV5-4	14	-	TRBJ1-1	-	CASSLSLGDTEAFF	TGTGCCAGCAGCTTGAGTTTAGGGGACACTGAAGCTTTCTTT
TRBV28	14	TRBD2	TRBJ2-1	-	CASSFPSGSNEQFF	TGTGCCAGCAGTTTCCCTAGCGGGAGCAATGAGCAGTTCTTC
TRBV19	15	-	TRBJ1-1	-	CASRSPGHSNTEAFF	TGTGCCAGTAGATCACCGGGACACTCGAACACTGAAGCTTTCTTT
TRBV7-8	18	TRBD1	TRBJ1-1	-	CASSFSRWTGGANTEAFF	TGTGCCAGCAGCTTCTCCCGCTGGACAGGGGGGGCGAATACTGAAGCTTTCTTT
TRBV5-4	17	TRBD1	TRBJ1-5	-	CASSYGDRGRSNQPQHF	TGTGCCAGCAGCTACGGGGACAGGGGGCGAAGCAATCAGCCCCAGCATTTT
TRBV4-3	16	-	TRBJ2-1	-	CASSLVGTTHNNEQFF	TGCGCCAGCAGCCTTGTAGGGACAACCCACAACAATGAGCAGTTCTTC
TRBV28	14	TRBD2	TRBJ2-7	-	CASSSREVYYEQYF	TGTGCCAGCAGTTCACGGGAGGTCTACTACGAGCAGTACTTC
TRBV28	14	-	TRBJ2-7	-	CASSLVGSSYGQYF	TGTGCCAGCAGTTTAGTGGGGAGCTCCTACGGGCAGTACTTC
TRBV28	15	-	TRBJ1-5	once	CASSPRQALLQPQHF	TGTGCCAGCAGCCCACGACAGGCCCTCCTTCAGCCCCAGCATTTT
TRBV16	16	TRBD2	TRBJ2-5	-	CASSQGLGRGGETQYF	TGTGCCAGCAGCCAAGGGCTCGGACGGGGAGGGGAGACCCAGTACTTC
TRBV5-1	15	TRBD1	TRBJ1-2	-	CASSPYGQGRYGYTF	TGCGCCAGCAGCCCATACGGACAGGGCCGCTATGGCTACACCTTC
TRBV5-4	17	TRBD1	TRBJ1-6	-	CASSLAETGLYNSPLHF	TGTGCCAGCAGCCTGGCTGAGACAGGGCTTTATAATTCACCCCTCCACTTT
TRBV7-9	14	-	TRBJ2-1	once	CASSLVVVYNEQFF	TGTGCCAGCAGCTTAGTGGTAGTCTACAATGAGCAGTTCTTC
TRBV5-1	15	-	TRBJ2-1	-	CASSLGLASYNEQFF	TGCGCCAGCAGCTTGGGACTCGCCAGCTACAATGAGCAGTTCTTC
TRBV5-1	16	TRBD2	TRBJ2-2	-	CASSLDYLAGAGELFF	TGCGCCAGCAGCTTGGATTATTTAGCGGGAGCCGGGGAGCTGTTTTTT
TRBV18	12	-	TRBJ2-3	-	CASSRLRVGQYF	TGTGCCAGCTCACGCCTCAGGGTAGGGCAGTATTTT
TRBV5-8	13	TRBD1	TRBJ1-3	few	CASSAGQGPTIYF	TGTGCCAGCAGCGCCGGACAGGGGCCGACCATATATTTT
TRBV28	14	TRBD1	TRBJ1-2	many	CASKEAGGNYGYTF	TGTGCCAGCAAGGAGGCAGGGGGGAACTATGGCTACACCTTC
TRBV5-1	15	-	TRBJ2-1	once	CASSGAGQWVNEQFF	TGCGCCAGCAGCGGTGCGGGACAGTGGGTAAATGAGCAGTTCTTC
TRBV5-6	13	-	TRBJ1-1	few	CASSLDRNTEAFF	TGTGCCAGCAGCCTGGACAGGAACACTGAAGCTTTCTTT
TRBV5-4	15	TRBD1	TRBJ2-3	-	CASSSPGQGGDTQYF	TGTGCCAGCAGCTCCCCGGGACAGGGCGGAGATACGCAGTATTTT
TRBV29-1	15	-	TRBJ2-3	-	CSVDQGGGSPDTQYF	TGCAGCGTTGATCAGGGAGGGGGATCCCCAGATACGCAGTATTTT
TRBV27	13	TRBD1	TRBJ2-7	-	CASSLTGGYEQYF	TGTGCCAGCAGTTTAACAGGGGGCTACGAGCAGTACTTC
TRBV5-1	15	-	TRBJ2-7	-	CASSLEQSFSYEQYF	TGCGCCAGCAGCTTAGAACAATCGTTTTCCTACGAGCAGTACTTC
TRBV23-1	18	TRBD1	TRBJ2-1	-	CASSPDGKDRVPLEEQFF	TGCGCCAGCAGTCCCGACGGGAAGGACAGGGTGCCCCTCGAGGAGCAGTTCTTC
TRBV7-9	15	-	TRBJ2-2	once	CASSPQGIFTGELFF	TGTGCCAGCAGCCCCCAGGGGATATTCACCGGGGAGCTGTTTTTT